This TCR beta chain was recorded in a study of early T cells in non-severe SARS-CoV-2 infection (dated by TCRdb to the early 2020s). Regarding the study in general: TCR sequencing used bulk RNA from unsorted whole blood, so alpha and beta chains could not be paired. Here is what the overall study found, with its caveats: Matching against VDJdb was skewed toward anti-spike CD8 responses, likely underestimated virus-specific expansions, and missed private and CD4 specificities.

The CDR3 holds 13 amino acids from the cysteine to the phenylalanine. Just CDR3 DNA is preserved here, 39 bases in frame from base 1. CDR1 and CDR2 were assigned from the germline V gene (reference sequence) as DFQATT and SNEGSKA. For this chain, trimming is 6 bases at the V end and 1 base at the J end, and the number of junction bases without a gene match is 2. Library method: 5' RACE. These reads were obtained on a NextSeq 500. Unique molecular identifiers were attached to individual cDNA molecules in the TCR library protocol so that sequencing error and PCR bias could be corrected. Both TCR alpha and beta chains were sequenced, and tight co-correlation was observed between alpha and beta sequence abundances in each sample. In the source study's methods: Decombinator V4 was used to annotate TCR sequences for V gene, J gene and CDR3. TCRs were defined as expanded if a significant change between any two time points was detected under a Poisson model with p below 0.0001. TCR abundances were normalised to the total number of TCRs sequenced per sample and were expressed as counts per million. TRAV1-2 paired with TRAJ12, TRAJ20 or TRAJ33 defined MAIT TCRs, while TRAV10 paired with TRAJ18 defined iNKT TCRs. A search of VDJdb, accessed on 1 November 2021, was run for TCRs annotated to CMV, EBV and SARS-CoV-2, with TCRs annotated for multiple antigens excluded. TCRdb reprocessing: public reads trimmed at Q25 with fastp, clones called with MiXCR, in-frame beta chains kept. A single entry per CDR3 protein holds the most common genes and DNA from its merged rows. These V and J calls are TCRdb output, not the study's own analysis. For this sample the table gives about 77,000 distinct CDR3 sequences, of which roughly 9.4% were detected only once. The ten top clones hold 4.8% of the sample.

This clonotype was seen at least ten times. Its antigen is still unknown. One base away there is no much larger clone; base qualities are not given. Set within a cohort of healthcare workers in London, UK, this nested case-control study involved weekly PCR testing of nasopharyngeal swabs along with blood sampling. Healthcare workers were recruited between 23 and 31 March 2020, during the week of the UK lockdown, and were followed weekly for up to about 15 weeks. The receptor's source is an adult who was a healthcare worker with PCR-confirmed SARS-CoV-2 infection or an uninfected control (not recorded which). Source material: whole blood. The rearranged chain carries TRBV20-1 and TRBJ2-3, with TRBD2 matching 9 junction bases. The sequenced DNA is TGCAGTGCCAGGACTAGCGGCACAGATACGCAGTATTTT. Its translation reads: CSARTSGTDTQYF.